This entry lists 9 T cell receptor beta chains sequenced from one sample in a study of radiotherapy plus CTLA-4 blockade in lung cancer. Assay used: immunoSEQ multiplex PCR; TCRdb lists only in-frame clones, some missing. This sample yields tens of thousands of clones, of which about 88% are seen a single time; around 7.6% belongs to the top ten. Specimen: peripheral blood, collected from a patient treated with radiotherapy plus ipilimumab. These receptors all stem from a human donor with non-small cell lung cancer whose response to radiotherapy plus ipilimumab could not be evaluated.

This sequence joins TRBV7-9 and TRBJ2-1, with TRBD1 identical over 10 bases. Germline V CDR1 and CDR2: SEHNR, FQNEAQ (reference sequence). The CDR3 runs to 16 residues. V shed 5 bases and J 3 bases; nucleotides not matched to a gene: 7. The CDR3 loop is CASSTRQGALYNEQFF. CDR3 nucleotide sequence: TGTGCCAGCAGCACGAGACAGGGGGCCCTCTACAATGAGCAGTTCTTC.

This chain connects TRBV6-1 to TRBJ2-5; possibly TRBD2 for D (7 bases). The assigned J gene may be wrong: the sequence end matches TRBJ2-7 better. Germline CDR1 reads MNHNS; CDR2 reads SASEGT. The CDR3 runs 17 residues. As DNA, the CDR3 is TGTGCCAGCAGTGAAGGGCTCGCGGGGGCTTTCGCCTACGAGCAGTACTTC. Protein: CASSEGLAGAFAYEQYF.

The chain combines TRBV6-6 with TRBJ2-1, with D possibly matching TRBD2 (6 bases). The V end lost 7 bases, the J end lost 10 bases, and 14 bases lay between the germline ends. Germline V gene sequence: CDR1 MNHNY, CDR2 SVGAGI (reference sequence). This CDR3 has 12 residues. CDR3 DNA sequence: TGTGCCAGCATGGACTCCCGGGAGGAGCAGTTCTTC. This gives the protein CASMDSREEQFF.

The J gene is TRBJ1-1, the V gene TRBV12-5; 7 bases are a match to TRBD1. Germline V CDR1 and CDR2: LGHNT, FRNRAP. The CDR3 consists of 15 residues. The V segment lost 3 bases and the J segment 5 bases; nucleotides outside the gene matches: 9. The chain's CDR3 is CASGLKQGQSTEAFF. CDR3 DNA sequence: TGTGCTAGTGGTTTAAAACAGGGGCAGAGTACTGAAGCTTTCTTT.

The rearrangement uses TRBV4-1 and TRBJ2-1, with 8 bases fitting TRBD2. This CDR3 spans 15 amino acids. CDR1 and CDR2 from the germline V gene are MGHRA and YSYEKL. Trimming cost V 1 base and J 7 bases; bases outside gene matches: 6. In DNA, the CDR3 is TGCGCCAGCAGCCAAGCCGGGGGGGCCGGGAATGAGCAGTTCTTC. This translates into CASSQAGGAGNEQFF.

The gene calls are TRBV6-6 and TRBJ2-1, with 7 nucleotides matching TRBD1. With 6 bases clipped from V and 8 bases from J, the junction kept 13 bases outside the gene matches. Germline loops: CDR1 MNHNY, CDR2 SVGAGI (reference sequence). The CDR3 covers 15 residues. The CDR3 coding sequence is TGTGCCAGCAGGGGACAGCTAAGTTTAAACGATGAGCAGTTCTTC. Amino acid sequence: CASRGQLSLNDEQFF.

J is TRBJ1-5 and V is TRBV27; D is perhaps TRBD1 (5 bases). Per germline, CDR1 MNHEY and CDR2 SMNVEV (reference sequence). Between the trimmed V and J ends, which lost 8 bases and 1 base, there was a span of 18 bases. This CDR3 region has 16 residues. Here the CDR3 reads CASPQGPKESNQPQHF. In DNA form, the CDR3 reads TGTGCCAGCCCCCAGGGCCCTAAGGAGAGCAATCAGCCCCAGCATTTT.

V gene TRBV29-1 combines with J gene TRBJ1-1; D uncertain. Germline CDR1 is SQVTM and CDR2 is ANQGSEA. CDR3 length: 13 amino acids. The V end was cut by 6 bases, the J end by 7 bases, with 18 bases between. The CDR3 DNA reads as TGCAGCGTGGCGGTGGGGAGGGAACTTGAAGCTTTCTTT. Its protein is CSVAVGRELEAFF. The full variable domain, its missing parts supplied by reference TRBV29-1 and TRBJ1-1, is SAVISQKPSRDICQRGTSLTIQCQVDSQVTMMFWYRQQPGQSLTLIATANQGSEATYESGFVIDKFPISRPNLTFSTLTVSNMSPEDSSIYLCSVAVGRELEAFFGQGTRLTVV.

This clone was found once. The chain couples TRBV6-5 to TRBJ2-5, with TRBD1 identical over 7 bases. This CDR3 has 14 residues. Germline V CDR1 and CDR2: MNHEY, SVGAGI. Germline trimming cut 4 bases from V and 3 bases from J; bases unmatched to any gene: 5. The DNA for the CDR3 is TGTGCCAGCAGTTCCCTGGACAGGAAAGAGACCCAGTACTTC. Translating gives CASSSLDRKETQYF.